The sequence of this T cell receptor beta chain was determined in a study of patients and donors after allogeneic stem cell transplantation. TCRdb reanalysed the RT-PCR reads using MiXCR and keeps one entry per CDR3 protein. The sample lists about 88,000 distinct CDR3 sequences; about 44% were seen once. This clonotype was seen a handful of times. CDR3 length: 16 residues. V was trimmed by 8 bases and J by 7 bases, leaving 21 bases between them. Per the germline V gene, CDR1 is LGHNA and CDR2 is YSLEER. The source of this sequence is a human donor who was either an allogeneic HSCT recipient or a stem cell or donor lymphocyte infusion donor (not recorded which). It is not recorded whose cells these are; they may come from a transplant donor. The J gene is TRBJ1-6, the V gene TRBV4-3; no reliable D call. The sample was blood, either unsorted or a sorted T cell fraction (not recorded which). CDR3 sequence reads: CASASDLEIGNSPLHF. The CDR3 bases are TGCGCCAGCGCCTCGGACCTAGAGATAGGGAATTCACCCCTCCACTTT.